This TCR beta chain was sequenced for a study of regulatory T cells in long-lasting Graves disease. Time point meaning: persistent/refractory GD, antithyroid drugs over 5 years with positive TRAb. After RNA was extracted from PBMCs, the TCR library was made from it. One endocrinology department in Xi'an, China, was where patients came from. TCR beta libraries were built with iRepertoire HTBI primers and Arm-PCR of CDR3 regions. In the study's own analysis: Across the samples, identification revealed about 62 TRBV and 11 to 15 TRBJ segments. MiXCR, run by TCRdb on the multiplex PCR reads, gives a single entry per CDR3 protein. What appears here as the V and J calls and clone size reflects TCRdb's work, not the paper's. The sample yields nearly 350,000 distinct CDR3 sequences, 20% seen once. Broader study findings: Researchers examined only peripheral blood and not thyroid tissue.

This clonotype was detected many times. Its antigen is not identified. The sequence was collected from a female donor with Graves disease. This specimen consisted of peripheral blood mononuclear cells (PBMCs), obtained when the disease was refractory, from a patient treated with antithyroid drugs.

CDR3 protein: CASSYGDRNNEKLFF. The CDR3 nucleotides are TGTGCCAGCAGTTACGGGGACAGGAATAATGAAAAACTGTTTTTT. This sequence joins TRBV6-5 and TRBJ1-4, with 8 bases identical to TRBD1. This CDR3 is built from 15 residues. CDR1 is MNHEY and CDR2 is SVGAGI in the germline V gene. Losses at the gene ends were 2 bases for V and 4 bases for J; bases not matched to a gene: 3.